Sequencing of this T cell receptor (beta chain) was carried out in a study of cytotoxic CD8 clonotypes in ibrutinib-treated CLL. T cells were sequenced at a targeted depth of 1 in 200,000 to 1 in 1 million. Profiled with immunoSEQ multiplex PCR; TCRdb holds only in-frame clones, not every one. Of about 68,000 clones in the sample, just over 90% are singletons; the top ten hold approximately 3%. This TCR derives from a human donor with chronic lymphocytic leukemia. The material sequenced was PBMCs, taken after 12 months of ibrutinib treatment.

The chain's CDR3 is CASSPGTGISNQPQHF. CDR3 bases: TGTGCCAGCAGCCCCGGGACAGGGATTAGCAATCAGCCCCAGCATTTT. The J gene is TRBJ1-5, the V gene TRBV28; 9 nucleotides align to TRBD1. V lost 6 bases and J lost 0; bases outside the gene matches: 6. This CDR3 is 16 amino acids long. Germline CDR1 MDHEN, CDR2 SYDVKM.